This TCR beta chain was profiled in a study of tumour-infiltrating T cells in Burkitt lymphoma. The CDR3 has 15 residues. V was clipped by 0 bases and J by 7 bases, with 15 bases between them. Germline V gene sequence: CDR1 MNHEY, CDR2 SMNVEV (reference sequence). Assay: immunoSEQ multiplex PCR; the TCRdb copy retains only in-frame clones and omits some. The sample contains 500 to 600 clones, 92% of which appear only once. The chain uses TRBV27 and TRBJ1-2; perhaps TRBD1 as D (6 bases). This receptor was taken from a human donor with Burkitt lymphoma. Some clones in this sample may be carry-over from other donors' samples. Sequenced material: tumor tissue. The CDR3, as DNA: TGTGCCAGCAGTTTATCTTGGCAGGGGCTTGGTGGCTACACCTTC. Residues: CASSLSWQGLGGYTF.